This T cell receptor beta chain is drawn from a study of CXCR3-negative and CXCR3-positive naive CD8 T cells. Study outcomes and limitations: Both of the naive subsets showed about the same high diversity, but memory CD8+ cells had much less.

Via 5' RACE with UMI labels, TRB cDNA libraries were prepared. TCRdb reanalyzed the 5' RACE reads and collapses them to one entry per CDR3 protein, without DNA. The table gives about 57,000 distinct CDR3 sequences; the top ten clones make up 23% of it. Points on this clonotype: What it binds is not known.

The sample comprised memory CD8+ T cells from blood. The clonotype was recovered from a human donor in good health. Some clones in this sample may be carry-over from other donors' samples.

CDR3 sequence reads: CASSESGGTPEAFF. J is TRBJ1-1 and V is TRBV2; there is no DNA to check the TCRdb D call of TRBD1. Looked up from germline, CDR1 is SNHLY and CDR2 is FYNNEI. CDR3 length: 14 residues.